The 6 T cell receptor beta chains below come from one sample, sequenced in a study of CD8+ T cells in alopecia areata. Extracted from the samples, RNA was reverse transcribed into cDNA to serve as the sequencing template. Libraries were prepared by immunoSEQ multiplex PCR; TCRdb keeps only in-frame clonotypes and omits some of them. The sample lists more than 95,000 clones; 55% to 65% were seen once. Sample: CD4+ T cells sorted from blood. Source of these receptors: a human donor in good health.

V and J are TRBV7-2 and TRBJ1-4; 9 positions agree with TRBD1. CDR1 and CDR2 from the germline V gene are SGHTA and FQGNSA. The CDR3 runs to 14 residues. The V gene end was trimmed by 5 bases and the J gene end by 8 bases; junction bases not matched to a gene: 6. CDR3 protein: CASSTGQGKEKLFF. Here the CDR3 DNA reads TGTGCCAGCAGCACTGGACAGGGGAAGGAAAAACTGTTTTTT.

The chain couples TRBV28 to TRBJ1-2; no definite D call. V gave up 6 bases and J gave up 2 bases, with 10 bases separating them. Germline CDR1 is MDHEN and CDR2 is SYDVKM. This CDR3 contains 13 residues. DNA for the CDR3: TGTGCCAGCAGGACTAGTCTGAACTATGGCTACACCTTC. It codes for CASRTSLNYGYTF.

This chain uses TRBV30 with TRBJ2-2; D perhaps matches TRBD2 (6 bases). Germline CDR1 and CDR2: GTSNPN and SVGIG (reference sequence). Trimming took 4 bases from V and 2 from J, leaving 11 bases between them. This CDR3 is 14 amino acids long. The CDR3 nucleotides are TGTGCCTGGAACCCGGGACTTAACACCGGGGAGCTGTTTTTT. Its protein product is CAWNPGLNTGELFF.

The chain joins TRBV29-1 to TRBJ1-6; 12 bases fit TRBD1. Germline values: CDR1 SQVTM, CDR2 ANQGSEA. The CDR3 has 21 amino acids. Losses at the gene ends were 0 bases for V and 0 bases for J; bases not matched to a gene: 12. CDR3 in DNA: TGCAGCGTTGAAGACGGGGCAGGGACAGGGGGCCACAGCTCCTATAATTCACCCCTCCACTTT. Amino acids: CSVEDGAGTGGHSSYNSPLHF. Filled out from reference TRBV29-1 and TRBJ1-6, the complete variable domain reads SAVISQKPSRDICQRGTSLTIQCQVDSQVTMMFWYRQQPGQSLTLIATANQGSEATYESGFVIDKFPISRPNLTFSTLTVSNMSPEDSSIYLCSVEDGAGTGGHSSYNSPLHFGNGTRLTVT.

V and J are TRBV5-1 and TRBJ2-2, with D perhaps being TRBD1 or TRBD2 (5 bases each). V shed 4 bases and J shed 4 bases, with 17 bases lying between them. The V gene's germline CDR1 is SGHRS and CDR2 YFSETQ. There are 16 residues in the CDR3. The CDR3 region has the DNA TGCGCCAGCAGCGCAGGGAGTGGAGCAACCACCGGGGAGCTGTTTTTT. Translating gives CASSAGSGATTGELFF.

The chain uses TRBV4-2 and TRBJ2-4; no clear D. V lost 4 bases and J 0 bases, leaving 10 bases between the germline ends. CDR3 length equals 15 residues. Germline lookup yields CDR1 LGHNA and CDR2 YNFKEQ. CDR3: CASSLNSLAKNIQYF. The DNA for the CDR3 is TGTGCCAGCAGCCTAAACAGTCTAGCCAAAAACATTCAGTACTTC.